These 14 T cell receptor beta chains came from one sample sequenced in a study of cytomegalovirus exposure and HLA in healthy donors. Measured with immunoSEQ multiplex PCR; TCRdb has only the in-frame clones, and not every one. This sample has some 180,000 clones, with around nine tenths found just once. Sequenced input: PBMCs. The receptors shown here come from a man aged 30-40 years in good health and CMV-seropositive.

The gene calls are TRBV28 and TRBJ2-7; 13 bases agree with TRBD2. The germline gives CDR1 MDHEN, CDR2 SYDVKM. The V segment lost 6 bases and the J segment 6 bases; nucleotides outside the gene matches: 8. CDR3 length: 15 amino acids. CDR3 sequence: CASRPTSGGATEQYF. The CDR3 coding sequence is TGTGCCAGCAGGCCCACTAGCGGGGGGGCCACCGAGCAGTACTTC. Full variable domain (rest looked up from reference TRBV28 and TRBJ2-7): DVKVTQSSRYLVKRTGEKVFLECVQDMDHENMFWYRQDPGLGLRLIYFSYDVKMKEKGDIPEGYSVSREKKERFSLILESASTNQTSMYLCASRPTSGGATEQYFGPGTRLTVT.

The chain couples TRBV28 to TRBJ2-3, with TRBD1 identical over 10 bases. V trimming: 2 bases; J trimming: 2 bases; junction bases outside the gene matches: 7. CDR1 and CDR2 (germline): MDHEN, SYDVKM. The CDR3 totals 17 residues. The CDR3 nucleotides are TGTGCCAGCAGTTTAAGGCCGGGACAGGGGAACACAGATACGCAGTATTTT. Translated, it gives CASSLRPGQGNTDTQYF.

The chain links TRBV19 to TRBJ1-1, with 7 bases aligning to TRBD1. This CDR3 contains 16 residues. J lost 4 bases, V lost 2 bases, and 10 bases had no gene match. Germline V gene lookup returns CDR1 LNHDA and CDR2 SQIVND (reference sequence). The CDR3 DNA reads TGTGCCAGTAGTATATTGGGCCCGACAGGGCCCACTGAAGCTTTCTTT. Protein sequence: CASSILGPTGPTEAFF.

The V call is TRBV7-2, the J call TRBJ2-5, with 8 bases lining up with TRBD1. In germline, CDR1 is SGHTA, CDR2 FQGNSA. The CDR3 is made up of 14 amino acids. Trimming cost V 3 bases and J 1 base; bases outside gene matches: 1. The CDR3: CASSFTGGQETQYF. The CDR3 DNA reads TGTGCCAGCAGCTTTACAGGGGGCCAAGAGACCCAGTACTTC. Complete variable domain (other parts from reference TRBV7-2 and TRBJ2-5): GAGVSQSPSNKVTEKGKDVELRCDPISGHTALYWYRQSLGQGLEFLIYFQGNSAPDKSGLPSDRFSAERTGGSVSTLTIQRTQQEDSAVYLCASSFTGGQETQYFGPGTRLLVL.

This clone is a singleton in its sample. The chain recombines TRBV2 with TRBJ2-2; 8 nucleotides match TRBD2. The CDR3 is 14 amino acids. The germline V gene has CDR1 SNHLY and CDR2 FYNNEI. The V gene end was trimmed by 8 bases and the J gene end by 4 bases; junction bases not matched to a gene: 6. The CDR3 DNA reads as TGTGCCAGCGGCGGGAGGCTCCTCACCGGGGAGCTGTTTTTT. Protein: CASGGRLLTGELFF.

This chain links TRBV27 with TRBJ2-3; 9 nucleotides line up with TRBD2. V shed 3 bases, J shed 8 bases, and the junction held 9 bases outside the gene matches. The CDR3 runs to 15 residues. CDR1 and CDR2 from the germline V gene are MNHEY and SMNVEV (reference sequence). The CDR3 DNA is TGTGCCAGCAGTTTCGAAGCGGGAGGCCCCAGTACGCAGTATTTT. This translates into CASSFEAGGPSTQYF.

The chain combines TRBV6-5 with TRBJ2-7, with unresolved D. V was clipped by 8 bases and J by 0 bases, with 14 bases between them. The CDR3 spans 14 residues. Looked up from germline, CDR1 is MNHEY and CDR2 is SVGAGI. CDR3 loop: CASPDGCNSYEQYF. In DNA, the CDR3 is TGTGCCAGCCCAGACGGGTGTAACTCCTACGAGCAGTACTTC.

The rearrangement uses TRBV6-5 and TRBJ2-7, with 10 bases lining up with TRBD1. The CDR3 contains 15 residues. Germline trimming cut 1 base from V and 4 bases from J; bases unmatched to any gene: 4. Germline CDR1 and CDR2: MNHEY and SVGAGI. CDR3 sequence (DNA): TGTGCCAGCAGTTACTTGGGACAGGGGCAATACGAGCAGTACTTC. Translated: CASSYLGQGQYEQYF.

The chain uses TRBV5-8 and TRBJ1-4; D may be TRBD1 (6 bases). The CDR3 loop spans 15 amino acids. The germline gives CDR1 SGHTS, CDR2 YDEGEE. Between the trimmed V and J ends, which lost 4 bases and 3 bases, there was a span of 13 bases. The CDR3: CASSVGGRPNEKLFF. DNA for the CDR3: TGTGCCAGCAGCGTGGGGGGCAGACCTAATGAAAAACTGTTTTTT.

This CDR3 is CASSDSGAYITDTQYF. In DNA, the CDR3 is TGTGCCAGCAGTGATTCTGGGGCCTACATCACAGATACGCAGTATTTT. V usage is TRBV2 and J usage is TRBJ2-3; D possibly corresponds to TRBD1 (5 bases). This CDR3 has 16 amino acids. V lost 3 bases and J 2 bases, leaving 15 bases between the germline ends. CDR1 and CDR2 from the germline V gene are SNHLY and FYNNEI.

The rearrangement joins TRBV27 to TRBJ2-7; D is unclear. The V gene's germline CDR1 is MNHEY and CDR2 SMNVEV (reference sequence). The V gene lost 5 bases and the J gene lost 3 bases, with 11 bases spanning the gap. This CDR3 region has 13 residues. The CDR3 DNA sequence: TGTGCCAGCAGTGTCTTCGCTAACTACGAGCAGTACTTC. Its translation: CASSVFANYEQYF.

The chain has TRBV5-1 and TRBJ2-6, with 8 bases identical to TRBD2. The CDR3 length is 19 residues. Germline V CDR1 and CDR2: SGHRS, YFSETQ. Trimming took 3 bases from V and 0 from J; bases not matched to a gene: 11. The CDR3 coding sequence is TGCGCCAGCAGCTCAGGGGACTTGCGGGGGGCCTCTGGGGCCAACGTCCTGACTTTC. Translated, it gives CASSSGDLRGASGANVLTF.

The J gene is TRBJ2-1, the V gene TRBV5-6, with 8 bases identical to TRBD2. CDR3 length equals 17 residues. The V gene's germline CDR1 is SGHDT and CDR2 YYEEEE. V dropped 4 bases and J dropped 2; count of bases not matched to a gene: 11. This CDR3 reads CASSILVREGPYNEQFF. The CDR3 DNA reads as TGTGCCAGCAGCATATTGGTCCGGGAGGGCCCCTACAATGAGCAGTTCTTC.

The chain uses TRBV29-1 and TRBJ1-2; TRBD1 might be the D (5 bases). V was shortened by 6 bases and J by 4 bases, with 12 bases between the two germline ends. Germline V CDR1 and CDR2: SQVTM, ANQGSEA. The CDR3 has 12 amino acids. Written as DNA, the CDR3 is TGCAGCGTAGATGGCGGGGGCTATGGCTACACCTTC. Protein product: CSVDGGGYGYTF.